Presented here are 7 T cell receptor beta chains from one specimen sequenced in a study of spatial heterogeneity in lung cancer. TCRdb reprocessed the 5' RACE reads with MiXCR, giving one entry per CDR3 protein. Found here are tens of thousands of distinct CDR3 sequences, 9.5% to 15% of them singletons; the top ten hold roughly 39%. The time point here: sample taken at primary tumor resection. The study sequenced unsorted whole RNA from tumor, nontumor lung or frozen PBMC. Sequencing was performed on PBMCs, taken at surgery. The source is a male donor with early-stage non-small cell lung cancer.

This clonotype was found a few times. The chain uses TRBV5-4 and TRBJ2-6; weak D call: TRBD1 (5 bases). Germline CDR1 is SGHNT and CDR2 is YYREEE (reference sequence). V gave up 0 bases and J gave up 4 bases, with 11 bases separating them. The CDR3 length is 16 residues. The CDR3 loop reads CASSLVGARGANVLTF. In nucleotides, the CDR3 is TGTGCCAGCAGCTTGGTTGGGGCGAGGGGGGCCAACGTCCTGACTTTC.

The sample holds many counts of this clonotype. The chain links TRBV5-1 to TRBJ2-1, with D perhaps TRBD1 (5 bases). The length of the CDR3 is 13 residues. V was cut by 2 bases and J by 6 bases, with 9 bases left in between. Germline V gene sequence: CDR1 SGHRS, CDR2 YFSETQ. This CDR3 is CASSLGAGNEQFF. DNA for the CDR3: TGCGCCAGCAGCTTAGGGGCAGGCAATGAGCAGTTCTTC.

The rearrangement uses TRBV5-1 and TRBJ1-1; D is unclear. The germline V gene has CDR1 SGHRS and CDR2 YFSETQ. Trimming stripped 0 bases from V and 1 base from J, with 7 bases between. The CDR3 contains 14 residues. The CDR3, as DNA: TGCGCCAGCAGCTTGGTCGGACCGAACACTGAAGCTTTCTTT. It codes for CASSLVGPNTEAFF.

As regards this clonotype: This sequence may be a read error, since a much larger clone differs from it by one base. This chain joins TRBV11-2 and TRBJ1-1; D gene ambiguous. The CDR3 loop spans 15 amino acids. The germline CDR1 and CDR2 sequences are SGHAT and FQNNGV. CDR3 sequence (DNA): TGTGCCAGCAGCGCAGGTGGTGTGAGGCACACTGCAGCTTTCTTT. This codes for CASSAGGVRHTAAFF.

This clonotype has just a few counts. The rearrangement uses TRBV15 and TRBJ2-5, with D perhaps TRBD2 (5 bases). The CDR3 covers 14 residues. V was clipped by 1 base and J by 2 bases, with 8 bases between them. CDR1 and CDR2 from the germline V gene are LNHNV and YYDKDF (reference sequence). For the CDR3, the DNA is TGTGCCACCAGCAGAGGAGGGCATCAAGAGACCCAGTACTTC. Its translation is CATSRGGHQETQYF.

This clonotype occurred a few times. The chain employs TRBV7-2 and TRBJ1-4; 7 nucleotides line up with TRBD1. The CDR3 consists of 15 residues. CDR1 SGHTA and CDR2 FQGNSA come from the germline V gene. Trimming cost V 5 bases and J 7 bases; bases outside gene matches: 10. CDR3 DNA: TGTGCCAGCAGCGCAAAGACAGGGACCCCTGAAAAACTGTTTTTT. Residues: CASSAKTGTPEKLFF.

The chain joins TRBV24-1 to TRBJ2-3; TRBD1 might be the D (6 bases). From germline, CDR1 is KGHDR and CDR2 SFDVKD. The CDR3 sequence is 15 residues long. The ends were cut back, 10 bases at V and 1 base at J, with 17 bases in the middle. CDR3 DNA: TGTGCCACAGCTACGGGACAAAAGGGCACAGATACGCAGTATTTT. Translation gives CATATGQKGTDTQYF.